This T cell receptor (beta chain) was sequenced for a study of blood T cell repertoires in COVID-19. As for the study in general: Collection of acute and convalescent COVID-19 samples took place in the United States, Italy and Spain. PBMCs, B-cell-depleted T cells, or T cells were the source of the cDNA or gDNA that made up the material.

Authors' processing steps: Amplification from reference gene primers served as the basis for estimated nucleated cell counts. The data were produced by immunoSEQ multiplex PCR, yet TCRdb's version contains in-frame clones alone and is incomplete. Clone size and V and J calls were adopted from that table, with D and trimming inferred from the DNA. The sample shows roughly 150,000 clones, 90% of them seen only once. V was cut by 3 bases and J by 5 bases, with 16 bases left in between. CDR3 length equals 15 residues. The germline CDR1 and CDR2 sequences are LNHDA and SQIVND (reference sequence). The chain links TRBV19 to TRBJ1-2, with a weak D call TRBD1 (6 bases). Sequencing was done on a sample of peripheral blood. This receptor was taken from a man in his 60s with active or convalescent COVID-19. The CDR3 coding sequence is TGTGCCAGTAGTATGAGCTATGGGGGCTTGTATGGCTACACCTTC. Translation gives CASSMSYGGLYGYTF.